The source of this T cell receptor (beta chain) is a study of blood T cell repertoires in COVID-19. Study-wide background: Samples taken during acute and convalescent COVID-19 were collected in the United States, Italy and Spain.

Trimming took 3 bases from V and 7 from J; bases not matched to a gene: 5. Germline V gives CDR1 LNHDA, CDR2 SQIVND (reference sequence). The CDR3 covers 13 residues. In Seattle, patients joined the study during active infection and were tracked longitudinally. Original methodology: Reference gene primer amplification yielded estimated nucleated cell counts. The method was immunoSEQ multiplex PCR; TCRdb's version includes in-frame clones alone and lacks a portion of them. D and trimming were read from the DNA, whereas the V and J calls and clone size are those reported in that table. The sample records some 220,000 clones, 65% to 90% being singletons.

This chain links TRBV19 with TRBJ2-5; 7 nucleotides line up with TRBD1. This receptor was taken from a woman in her 70s with COVID-19, enrolled during active disease. Sequencing was performed on peripheral blood. The CDR3 loop is CASSIQGDGTQYF. CDR3 nucleotide sequence: TGTGCCAGTAGTATCCAGGGGGACGGGACCCAGTACTTC.